This is a list of T cell receptor beta chains from one sample in a study of blood T cell repertoires in COVID-19. The protocol was immunoSEQ multiplex PCR, while the TCRdb copy is restricted to in-frame clones and leaves out a portion. Among approximately 66,000 clones listed, roughly 84% were seen once. Material for sequencing was peripheral blood. The receptors were sampled from a man aged 50-60 years with active COVID-19. Both conserved end residues are part of each CDR3. The D gene is left open where the match is weak. For some rows the clone size is stated as once, few or many, or as a class when expanded; others skip it.

clone_size d_call j_call v_call cdr3_nt cdr3_aa
. TRBD2 TRBJ2-5 TRBV11-2 TGTGCCAGCAGCTTCACTAGCGGGGGGTTCCAAGAGACCCAGTACTTC CASSFTSGGFQETQYF
. . TRBJ1-1 TRBV11-2 TGTGCCAGCAGCTTAACCGCGGACACTGAAGCTTTCTTT CASSLTADTEAFF
. . TRBJ1-2 TRBV28 TGTGCCAGCAGTGCCCCCACCGGGACTCGTGGGCACTATGGCTACACCTTC CASSAPTGTRGHYGYTF
. . TRBJ1-1 TRBV11-2 TGTGCCAGCAGCTCTCAGATGAACACTGAAGCTTTCTTT CASSSQMNTEAFF
. . TRBJ2-7 TRBV7-2 TGTGCCAGCAGCTTATCCGTTTTTAGCTCCTACGAGCAGTACTTC CASSLSVFSSYEQYF
. . TRBJ2-7 TRBV6-1 TGTGCCAGCAGTGAGGTGGGTCGAAGCGCCTACGAGCAGTACTTC CASSEVGRSAYEQYF
. TRBD1 TRBJ2-1 TRBV24-1 TGTGCCACCAGTGATAGGGACAGTTTATACAATGAGCAGTTCTTC CATSDRDSLYNEQFF
. . TRBJ2-4 TRBV2 TGTGCCAGCGGCGGACACCTGATTCAGTACTTC CASGGHLIQYF
. TRBD1 TRBJ1-2 TRBV5-1 TGCGCCAGCAGCTCCGGACAGGGGGGCTATGGCTACACCTTC CASSSGQGGYGYTF
. TRBD1 TRBJ1-5 TRBV19 TGTGCCACTTCCGGGACAGCTAGCAATCAGCCCCAGCATTTT CATSGTASNQPQHF
. TRBD2 TRBJ2-1 TRBV5-6 TGTGCCAGCAGCTTGGCAGCGGGAGGCTCCTACAATGAGCAGTTCTTC CASSLAAGGSYNEQFF
. TRBD1 TRBJ1-3 TRBV5-1 TGCGCCAGCAGCCGGGACAGTAGCTCTGGAAACACCATATATTTT CASSRDSSSGNTIYF
. TRBD2 TRBJ2-5 TRBV19 TGTGCCAGTAGTCAGCCGGGGAGGGATATCCAAGAGACCCAGTACTTC CASSQPGRDIQETQYF
. . TRBJ2-3 TRBV11-3 TGTGCCAGCAGCCCGATGATCCGGACAGATACGCAGTATTTT CASSPMIRTDTQYF
. . TRBJ2-3 TRBV5-8 TGTGCCAGCAGCTTGGTACAGGTTTTCACAGATACGCAGTATTTT CASSLVQVFTDTQYF
. TRBD2 TRBJ2-1 TRBV18 TGTGCCAGCTCACCAACGGGACTAGAGGGCCCCTACAATGAGCAGTTCTTC CASSPTGLEGPYNEQFF
. TRBD2 TRBJ2-1 TRBV4-1 TGCGCCAGCAGCCAAGATCAGAAGCGGGGGGGAGTGAATGAGCAGTTCTTC CASSQDQKRGGVNEQFF
once . TRBJ1-2 TRBV13 TGTGCCAGCAGCTTAGGCTCTCGGACAGTAGGGGGTAACTATGGCTACACCTTC CASSLGSRTVGGNYGYTF
. TRBD1 TRBJ2-3 TRBV5-4 TGTGCCAGCAGCTCCCGGGACAGTCACACAGATACGCAGTATTTT CASSSRDSHTDTQYF
. TRBD1 TRBJ2-5 TRBV3-1/TRBV3-2 TGTGCCAGCCTGGACAGGGGATATCAAGAGACCCAGTACTTC CASLDRGYQETQYF
few TRBD2 TRBJ2-2 TRBV5-4 TGTGCCAGCAGCCGTTACCTACTAGCGACAACGAACACCGGGGAGCTGTTTTTT CASSRYLLATTNTGELFF
. . TRBJ2-2 TRBV5-4 TGTGCCAGCAGCAAAAGTAGTACCGGGGAGCTGTTTTTT CASSKSSTGELFF
. . TRBJ1-3 TRBV5-6 TGTGCCAGCAGCTTGGTATACAGGGCGAGCTCTGGAAACACCATATATTTT CASSLVYRASSGNTIYF
. . TRBJ2-1 TRBV10-3 TGTGCCATCAAGGGTCAGGACAGAGGATACAATGAGCAGTTCTTC CAIKGQDRGYNEQFF
. TRBD2 TRBJ2-1 TRBV7-9 TGTGCCAGCAGCTTAGAACTAGCGGGAGAATCTGAGCAGTTCTTC CASSLELAGESEQFF
. . TRBJ1-4 TRBV7-9 TGTGCCAGCAGCACGGGGGGGACTAATGAAAAACTGTTTTTT CASSTGGTNEKLFF
. TRBD2 TRBJ2-5 TRBV25-1 TGTGCCAGCAGTGAATTGGGACTAGCCAAATCGGAGACCCAGTACTTC CASSELGLAKSETQYF
. . TRBJ1-2 TRBV6-5 TGTGCCAGCAGTTACGGGACACCATTTTATGGCTACACCTTC CASSYGTPFYGYTF
. . TRBJ2-2 TRBV5-6 TGTGCCAGCAGCTTGTTAGCGGCTAAGAACACCGGGGAGCTGTTTTTT CASSLLAAKNTGELFF
. . TRBJ1-5 TRBV6-2/TRBV6-3 TGTGCCAGCAGTTTGGACTCCCGCAATCAGCCCCAGCATTTT CASSLDSRNQPQHF
. TRBD1 TRBJ1-2 TRBV5-1 TGCGCCAGCAGCTTGGCCGCGGACAGGGGGCGTAAGGATGGCTACACCTTC CASSLAADRGRKDGYTF
. TRBD2 TRBJ2-3 TRBV5-4 TGTGCCAGCAGCACCGGGACTAGCAATCTAGATACGCAGTATTTT CASSTGTSNLDTQYF
. TRBD1 TRBJ2-3 TRBV5-1 TGCGCCAGCAGCCCGGGACAGACCACAGATACGCAGTATTTT CASSPGQTTDTQYF
. TRBD1 TRBJ2-3 TRBV6-2/TRBV6-3 TGTGCCAGCAGTACCCGACAGGGCTCAAGCACAGATACGCAGTATTTT CASSTRQGSSTDTQYF
. TRBD2 TRBJ2-3 TRBV5-6 TGTGCCAGCAGCCCGCTGGGGAGCGGGGGGGCAACAGATACGCAGTATTTT CASSPLGSGGATDTQYF
. . TRBJ2-1 TRBV7-8 TGTGCCAGCAGGGCCGGCTACAGGACGGATTACTGGAATGAGCAGTTCTTC CASRAGYRTDYWNEQFF
. . TRBJ1-4 TRBV4-1 TGCGCCAGCAGCCCGACAGGTTTTGGAGGTGAAAAACTGTTTTTT CASSPTGFGGEKLFF
. . TRBJ2-7 TRBV10-3 TGTGCCATCAGCCCGGGGGGCACCTACGAGCAGTACTTC CAISPGGTYEQYF
once . TRBJ1-1 TRBV20-1 TGCAGTGCTAAACTTCAAGTTGAAGCTTTCTTT CSAKLQVEAFF
. TRBD1 TRBJ2-2 TRBV28 TGTGCCAGCAGTTTTCGGGGACAGGCTAACGGGGAGCTGTTTTTT CASSFRGQANGELFF
. . TRBJ1-1 TRBV6-4 TGTGCCAGTTCGAATGGAGATGGTGAAGCTTTCTTT CASSNGDGEAFF
. . TRBJ2-1 TRBV4-1 TGCGCCAGCAGCCCCTGGGAGCAGAACAATGAGCAGTTCTTC CASSPWEQNNEQFF
. TRBD1 TRBJ2-3 TRBV7-8 TGTGCCAGCACCACTGAAACCGGGACAGTTAGCACAGATACGCAGTATTTT CASTTETGTVSTDTQYF
. TRBD2 TRBJ2-1 TRBV27 TGTGCCAGCAGTTTGATTAGCGGGAGGGCCCCTAAGCAGTTCTTC CASSLISGRAPKQFF
. . TRBJ2-7 TRBV7-6 TGTGCCAGCAGCTTAGCCCGGGGGAGCTCCTACGAGCAGTACTTC CASSLARGSSYEQYF
few TRBD1 TRBJ1-5 TRBV4-2 TGTGCCAGCAGCCATAAAGCACCGGGACAGAGGGTTCAATGTCGCCAAGGGCCCCAGCATTTT CASSHKAPGQRVQCRQGPQHF
. TRBD1 TRBJ1-3 TRBV27 TGTGCCAGCAGTGAGGACAGGGATGGAAACACCATATATTTT CASSEDRDGNTIYF
. TRBD1 TRBJ2-5 TRBV10-3 TGTGCCATCAACAGGGACAGACAAGAGACCCAGTACTTC CAINRDRQETQYF
. TRBD2 TRBJ2-2 TRBV4-1 TGCGCCAGCAGCCAAGGGGGACTAGCGGGAGGGACCGGGGAGCTGTTTTTT CASSQGGLAGGTGELFF
. TRBD1 TRBJ2-2 TRBV19 TGTGCCAGTAGTGAAACCCAGCTCGGGACAGTGAACACCGGGGAGCTGTTTTTT CASSETQLGTVNTGELFF
. TRBD2 TRBJ2-5 TRBV14 TGTGCCAGCAGCCAAGGAGGTAGCGGGGGGCAACGATCCCAGTACTTC CASSQGGSGGQRSQYF
. . TRBJ2-1 TRBV5-1 TGCGCCAGCAGCTTGGGACAGAACCCTGAGCAGTTCTTC CASSLGQNPEQFF
few . TRBJ1-6 TRBV7-8 TGTGCCAGCAGCAACGGAGGGTCCTATAATTCACCCCTCCACTTT CASSNGGSYNSPLHF
. . TRBJ1-5 TRBV10-3 TGTGCCATCAGTGAGTCCGGGGGGGGGCTGAGCAATCAGCCCCAGCATTTT CAISESGGGLSNQPQHF